The 22 T cell receptor beta chains below were found in one sample sequenced in a study of blood T cell repertoires in COVID-19. The method was immunoSEQ multiplex PCR; TCRdb's version includes in-frame clones alone and lacks a portion of them. The sample has around 120,000 clones; about 91% are singletons. Sequences were obtained from peripheral blood. Source of these receptors: a woman in her forties or fifties with active or convalescent COVID-19.

The V and J genes are TRBV3-1 (or the pseudogene TRBV3-2) and TRBJ1-2; D not certain. The CDR3 is 13 residues long. V shed 3 bases and J shed 3 bases, with 8 bases lying between them. The germline V gene has CDR1 LGHDT and CDR2 YNNKEL (reference sequence). The CDR3 protein is CASSHGEDYGYTF. CDR3 in DNA: TGTGCCAGCAGCCACGGTGAGGACTATGGCTACACCTTC.

V gene TRBV7-9 combines with J gene TRBJ2-1; D is perhaps TRBD2 (6 bases). Germline CDR1 SEHNR, CDR2 FQNEAQ (reference sequence). The CDR3 length is 16 residues. Trimming took off 1 base at V and 3 bases at J, with 13 bases between the two ends. CDR3 bases: TGTGCCAGCAGCTTAGTGATTAGCGGACTCTACAATGAGCAGTTCTTC. This gives the protein CASSLVISGLYNEQFF.

This clone was recorded only once. CDR3 coding DNA: TGTGCCAGCATACTTGGGGCGGGAGGGCCGATTGAGCAGTTCTTC. Translated, it gives CASILGAGGPIEQFF. This chain links TRBV7-2 with TRBJ2-1; TRBD2 matches 9 bases. The CDR3 extends over 15 amino acids. J gave up 9 bases and V 7 bases, and 13 bases lay outside the gene matches. The germline V gene encodes CDR1 SGHTA and CDR2 FQGNSA.

This sequence joins TRBV5-1 and TRBJ2-2, with TRBD1 as a possible D gene (5 bases). CDR3 length: 15 residues. The V gene's germline CDR1 is SGHRS and CDR2 YFSETQ. Trimming took 7 bases from V and 4 from J, leaving 17 bases between them. As DNA, the CDR3 is TGCGCCAGCTATATCCGACAGACCTTCACCGGGGAGCTGTTTTTT. Protein: CASYIRQTFTGELFF.

V usage is TRBV7-2 and J usage is TRBJ2-1; 9 bases map to TRBD2. The CDR3 covers 11 residues. Trimming took 3 bases from V and 14 from J; bases not matched to a gene: 2. Germline CDR1 reads SGHTA; CDR2 reads FQGNSA. The CDR3 coding sequence is TGTGCCAGCAGCTTGGGGACTAGCAAGTTCTTC. Amino acids: CASSLGTSKFF.

The chain combines TRBV11-2 with TRBJ2-3; 14 nucleotides align to TRBD2. The J segment lost 9 bases and the V segment lost 6 bases, leaving 8 bases of the junction unmatched. Germline V lookup: CDR1 SGHAT, CDR2 FQNNGV. This CDR3 region has 15 residues. The DNA of the CDR3 is TGTGCCAGCAGGGCGGGACTAGCGGGAGCTTACACGCAGTATTTT. Its translation is CASRAGLAGAYTQYF.

The rearrangement joins TRBV30 to TRBJ1-2; D gene ambiguous. CDR1 is GTSNPN, CDR2 SVGIG, per germline (reference sequence). The CDR3 is 12 residues long. V was pared by 2 bases and J by 5 bases, with 9 bases between. For the CDR3, the DNA is TGTGCCTGGAGTACGTGGCGGTATGGCTACACCTTC. Protein product: CAWSTWRYGYTF.

The chain recombines TRBV7-6 with TRBJ2-1; TRBD2 agrees at 14 bases. Germline V CDR1 and CDR2: SGHVS, FNYEAQ. After removal of 4 bases from V and 7 bases from J, the junction contained 18 bases not matched to a gene. CDR3 length: 20 amino acids. CDR3 in DNA: TGTGCCAGCAGCTCCAATCCGGGACTAGCGGGAGAGCAGATCAATAATGAGCAGTTCTTC. Translating it yields CASSSNPGLAGEQINNEQFF.

This chain joins TRBV4-3 and TRBJ2-4, with D perhaps TRBD2 (5 bases). The germline V gene has CDR1 LGHNA and CDR2 YSLEER. The V gene lost 4 bases and the J gene lost 9 bases, with 16 bases spanning the gap. CDR3 size: 14 residues. DNA for the CDR3: TGCGCCAGCAGCCCTAACCCGCGGGTCAGCATTCAGTACTTC. Residues: CASSPNPRVSIQYF.

This chain connects TRBV5-4 to TRBJ1-3; 10 nucleotides align to TRBD1. CDR1 and CDR2 (germline): SGHNT, YYREEE (reference sequence). CDR3 size: 16 residues. With 3 bases clipped from V and 4 bases from J, the junction kept 7 bases outside the gene matches. The CDR3 DNA is TGTGCCAGCAGCTGGGGACAGGGGACGGCAGGAAACACCATATATTTT. This translates into CASSWGQGTAGNTIYF. The full variable domain, completed using reference TRBV5-4 and TRBJ1-3, is ETGVTQSPTHLIKTRGQQVTLRCSSQSGHNTVSWYQQALGQGPQFIFQYYREEENGRGNFPPRFSGLQFPNYSSELNVNALELDDSALYLCASSWGQGTAGNTIYFGEGSWLTVV.

The chain uses TRBV6-2 or TRBV6-3 and TRBJ1-2; 7 bases are a match to TRBD1. This CDR3 is 16 amino acids long. CDR1 MNHEY and CDR2 SVGEGT come from the germline V gene. With 0 bases clipped from V and 4 bases from J, the junction kept 8 bases outside the gene matches. CDR3 sequence (DNA): TGTGCCAGCAGTTACTCCGGGACAGAGAGGATCTATGGCTACACCTTC. Translated, it gives CASSYSGTERIYGYTF.

V is TRBV9 and J is TRBJ2-2; 9 nucleotides match TRBD1. Unmatched junction bases numbered 2, after V lost 7 bases and J lost 1 base. The length of the CDR3 is 14 residues. In germline, CDR1 is SGDLS, CDR2 YYNGEE. CDR3 sequence: CASQGQGNTGELFF. CDR3 sequence (DNA): TGTGCCAGCCAGGGACAGGGGAACACCGGGGAGCTGTTTTTT.

The rearrangement joins TRBV7-8 to TRBJ1-5; TRBD1 agrees at 7 bases. The CDR3 covers 16 residues. Germline lookup yields CDR1 SGHVS and CDR2 FQNEAQ. J lost 1 base, V lost 5 bases, and 8 bases had no gene match. This CDR3 is CASSPRQGSSNQPQHF. In DNA, the CDR3 is TGTGCCAGCAGCCCTAGACAGGGTTCGAGCAATCAGCCCCAGCATTTT.

V usage is TRBV5-1 and J usage is TRBJ2-7, with 9 bases matching TRBD1. V shed 1 base and J 4 bases; nucleotides not matched to a gene: 3. This CDR3 has 14 residues. The germline gives CDR1 SGHRS, CDR2 YFSETQ. DNA of the CDR3: TGCGCCAGCAGCTTGTTACAGGGGGCGTACGAGCAGTACTTC. Translated, it gives CASSLLQGAYEQYF.

The count of this clone is one. The rearrangement joins TRBV15 to TRBJ2-1, with D maybe TRBD2 (5 bases). V lost 5 bases to trimming and J lost 8 bases, with 16 bases between them. This CDR3 comprises 14 residues. In germline, CDR1 is LNHNV, CDR2 YYDKDF (reference sequence). The CDR3: CATSGGGGVDEQFF. Here the CDR3 DNA reads TGTGCCACCAGCGGCGGAGGCGGCGTGGATGAGCAGTTCTTC.

The rearrangement joins TRBV12-3 or TRBV12-4 to TRBJ2-1, with unresolved D. V dropped 4 bases and J dropped 9 bases, with 7 bases sitting between them. The CDR3 spans 11 residues. The CDR3 sequence is CASSSTGEQFF. Written as DNA, the CDR3 is TGTGCCAGCAGTTCCACGGGTGAGCAGTTCTTC.

Only a few counts were recorded for this clone. The chain has TRBV6-2 or TRBV6-3 and TRBJ2-7; D is possibly TRBD2 (6 bases). V was trimmed by 2 bases and J by 3 bases, leaving 11 bases between them. The germline V gene encodes CDR1 MNHEY and CDR2 SVGEGT. The CDR3 is 14 residues long. CDR3: CASSYRDLLYEQYF. The CDR3 DNA reads TGTGCCAGCAGTTACCGGGACTTGCTCTACGAGCAGTACTTC.

The rearrangement uses TRBV11-2 and TRBJ1-3; D might be TRBD1 (5 bases). V shed 3 bases and J shed 1 base, with 13 bases lying between them. Germline lookup yields CDR1 SGHAT and CDR2 FQNNGV. The length of the CDR3 is 16 residues. The CDR3 region is CASSLGTASSGNTIYF. CDR3 nucleotide sequence: TGTGCCAGCAGCTTGGGGACTGCTTCTTCTGGAAACACCATATATTTT.

The V call is TRBV24-1, the J call TRBJ1-4; perhaps TRBD1 as D (6 bases). V shed 1 base and J shed 7 bases, with 12 bases lying between them. In germline, CDR1 is KGHDR, CDR2 SFDVKD. The CDR3 length is 15 residues. DNA for the CDR3: TGTGCCACCAGTGATTTAAGAGACAGGTCTGAAAAACTGTTTTTT. It yields the protein CATSDLRDRSEKLFF.

The J gene is TRBJ2-5, the V gene TRBV10-3; possible D gene TRBD1, 6 bases. Germline CDR1 and CDR2: ENHRY and SYGVKD. Trimming cost V 6 bases and J 4 bases, with 15 bases left between them. This CDR3 spans 14 amino acids. CDR3 loop: CAIRRDRTPETQYF. The CDR3 bases are TGTGCCATCAGGAGAGACAGGACACCAGAGACCCAGTACTTC.

The chain recombines TRBV7-9 with TRBJ2-3; 10 bases map to TRBD2. CDR1 is SEHNR and CDR2 is FQNEAQ in the germline V gene (reference sequence). V shed 5 bases, J shed 3 bases, and the junction held 8 bases outside the gene matches. The CDR3 loop spans 16 amino acids. Here the CDR3 DNA reads TGTGCCAGCAGCCCCTCGTCGACTAGCGGGACAGATACGCAGTATTTT. The encoded protein is CASSPSSTSGTDTQYF.

The rearrangement joins TRBV14 to TRBJ2-7; a possible D gene is TRBD2 (5 bases). The V and J ends lost 3 bases and 4 bases respectively, with 13 bases between them. The CDR3 contains 14 residues. Germline V CDR1 and CDR2: SGHDN, FVKESK. The CDR3 coding sequence is TGTGCCAGCAGCCAGCTGTTAGCGCCATACGAGCAGTACTTC. The encoded protein is CASSQLLAPYEQYF.